These 10 T cell receptor beta chains came from one sample sequenced in a study of T cell responses to AZD1222 COVID-19 vaccine. The repertoire was sequenced with immunoSEQ multiplex PCR; TCRdb's copy has only in-frame clones and lacks some. This sample carries about 120,000 clones, about 90% of them seen once, and the ten largest clones take almost 5.5%. Sequencing was performed on peripheral blood, taken on day 0 of AZD1222 vaccination. Receptors were obtained from an adult in good health.

The chain links TRBV28 to TRBJ1-2, with a weak D call TRBD1 (5 bases). The CDR3 loop spans 13 amino acids. CDR1 and CDR2 (germline): MDHEN, SYDVKM. V lost 4 bases to trimming and J lost 8 bases, with 14 bases between them. The CDR3 nucleotides read TGTGCCAGCAGTTCATCTCAGGGTGGGGGCTACACCTTC. As protein: CASSSSQGGGYTF.

This clone was seen just once. The V and J genes are TRBV7-6 and TRBJ1-1; TRBD1 matches at 9 bases. Germline V CDR1 and CDR2: SGHVS, FNYEAQ. With 5 bases clipped from V and 1 base from J, the junction kept 11 bases outside the gene matches. The CDR3 has 17 amino acids. The CDR3 coding sequence is TGTGCCAGCAGCCTGTACGGGCGGGACAGGGCGAACACTGAAGCTTTCTTT. It translates to CASSLYGRDRANTEAFF.

The chain is built from TRBV5-1 and TRBJ1-5, with a weak D call TRBD1 (5 bases). The V and J ends lost 4 bases and 8 bases respectively, with 16 bases between them. Germline V gene sequence: CDR1 SGHRS, CDR2 YFSETQ. This CDR3 region has 14 residues. The chain's CDR3 is CASSPGQGEKPQHF. CDR3 nucleotide sequence: TGCGCCAGCAGCCCCGGCCAGGGTGAAAAGCCCCAGCATTTT.

This rearrangement joins TRBV3-1 (or the pseudogene TRBV3-2) to TRBJ1-5; D remains ambiguous. CDR1 is LGHDT, CDR2 YNNKEL, per germline (reference sequence). The CDR3 has 15 amino acids. Trimming left V 0 bases short and J 3 bases short, with 9 bases between. The CDR3 DNA sequence: TGTGCCAGCAGCCAAGATCATAACGTCAATCAGCCCCAGCATTTT. Residues: CASSQDHNVNQPQHF.

CDR3 region: CASSLVAGNNEQYF. CDR3 coding DNA: TGTGCCAGCAGCTTAGTGGCAGGGAACAACGAGCAGTACTTC. The V call is TRBV11-3, the J call TRBJ2-7; maybe TRBD1 (5 bases). From germline, CDR1 is SGHNT and CDR2 YENEEA. Trimming shortened V by 1 base and J by 5 bases, and 12 bases separated the two germline ends. This CDR3 comprises 14 residues. The variable domain in full, completed from reference TRBV11-3 and TRBJ2-7, reads EAGVVQSPRYKIIEKKQPVAFWCNPISGHNTLYWYLQNLGQGPELLIRYENEEAVDDSQLPKDRFSAERLKGVDSTLKIQPAELGDSAVYLCASSLVAGNNEQYFGPGTRLTVT.

V is TRBV3-1 (or the pseudogene TRBV3-2) and J is TRBJ1-5; D possibly corresponds to TRBD1 (5 bases). Trimming left V 4 bases short and J 11 bases short, with 15 bases between. CDR3 length: 13 residues. Germline V gives CDR1 LGHDT, CDR2 YNNKEL (reference sequence). CDR3 coding DNA: TGTGCCAGCAGCCCCCGGGGCCAGGTGGCCCAGCATTTT. This gives the protein CASSPRGQVAQHF.

This sequence joins TRBV7-2 and TRBJ1-1, with a tentative D call TRBD1 (5 bases). Germline CDR1 reads SGHTA; CDR2 reads FQGNSA. V lost 6 bases, J lost 4 bases, and 12 bases lay in between. This CDR3 is built from 13 residues. The CDR3 region is CASSLQGGTEAFF. CDR3 coding DNA: TGTGCCAGCAGTCTCCAGGGTGGCACTGAAGCTTTCTTT. Drawing the rest from reference TRBV7-2 and TRBJ1-1, the complete variable domain is GAGVSQSPSNKVTEKGKDVELRCDPISGHTALYWYRQSLGQGLEFLIYFQGNSAPDKSGLPSDRFSAERTGGSVSTLTIQRTQQEDSAVYLCASSLQGGTEAFFGQGTRLTVV.

The chain combines TRBV7-8 with TRBJ1-4, with 10 bases aligning to TRBD1. Germline V CDR1 and CDR2: SGHVS, FQNEAQ. The CDR3 is 18 residues long. The junction had 17 bases not matched to a gene; V was cut back by 5 bases and J by 8 bases. CDR3 protein: CASSRLRDRGGVGEKLFF. The CDR3 nucleotides are TGTGCCAGCAGCCGACTCCGGGACAGGGGTGGGGTGGGAGAAAAACTGTTTTTT.

This clone was picked up one time. The rearrangement links TRBV6-5 to TRBJ2-7, with 8 bases that match TRBD2. The germline CDR1 and CDR2 sequences are MNHEY and SVGAGI. The CDR3 runs to 16 residues. The J segment lost 2 bases and the V segment lost 4 bases, leaving 10 bases of the junction unmatched. CDR3 coding DNA: TGTGCCAGCAGTTGGGAGTGGGCGGGAGGTACCTACGAGCAGTACTTC. Translated, it gives CASSWEWAGGTYEQYF.

This rearrangement joins TRBV3-1 (or the pseudogene TRBV3-2) to TRBJ1-1, with D hard to call. V dropped 4 bases and J dropped 1 base, with 13 bases sitting between them. Looked up from germline, CDR1 is LGHDT and CDR2 is YNNKEL (reference sequence). This CDR3 comprises 15 residues. The CDR3: CASSLRNPPNTEAFF. DNA of the CDR3: TGTGCCAGCAGCCTGCGGAACCCACCGAACACTGAAGCTTTCTTT.